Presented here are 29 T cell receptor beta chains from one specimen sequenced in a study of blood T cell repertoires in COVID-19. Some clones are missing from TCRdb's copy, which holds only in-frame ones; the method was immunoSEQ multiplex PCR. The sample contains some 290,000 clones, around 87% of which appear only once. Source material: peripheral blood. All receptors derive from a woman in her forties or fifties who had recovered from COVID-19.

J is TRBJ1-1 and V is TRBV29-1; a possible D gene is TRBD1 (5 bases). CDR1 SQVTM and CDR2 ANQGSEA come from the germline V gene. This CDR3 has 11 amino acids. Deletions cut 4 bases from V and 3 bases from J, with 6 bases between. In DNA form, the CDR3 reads TGCAGCGTTGCAGGGTACACTGAAGCTTTCTTT. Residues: CSVAGYTEAFF.

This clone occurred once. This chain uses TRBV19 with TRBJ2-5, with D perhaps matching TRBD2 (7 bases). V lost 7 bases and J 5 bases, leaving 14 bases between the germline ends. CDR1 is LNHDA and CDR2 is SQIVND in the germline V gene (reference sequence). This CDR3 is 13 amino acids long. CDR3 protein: CASMGGLGETQYF. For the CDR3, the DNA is TGTGCCAGTATGGGGGGGCTAGGGGAGACCCAGTACTTC.

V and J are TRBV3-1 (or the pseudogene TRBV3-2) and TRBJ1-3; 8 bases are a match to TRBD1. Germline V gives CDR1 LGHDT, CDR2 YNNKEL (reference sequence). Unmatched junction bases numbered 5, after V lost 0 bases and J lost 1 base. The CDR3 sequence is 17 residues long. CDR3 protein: CASSQDRTGRSGNTIYF. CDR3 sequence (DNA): TGTGCCAGCAGCCAAGATCGGACAGGGCGATCTGGAAACACCATATATTTT.

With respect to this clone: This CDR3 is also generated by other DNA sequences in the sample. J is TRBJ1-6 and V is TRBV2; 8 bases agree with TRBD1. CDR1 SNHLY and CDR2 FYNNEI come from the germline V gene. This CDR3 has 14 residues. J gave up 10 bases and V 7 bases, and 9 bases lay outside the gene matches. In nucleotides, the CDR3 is TGTGCCAGCACTCAGACAGGGGTAAACTCACCCCTCCACTTT. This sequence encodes CASTQTGVNSPLHF.

In DNA, the CDR3 is TGTGCCAGTCTAAGACCCGGGGCTAACTATGGCTACACCTTC. Encoded protein: CASLRPGANYGYTF. The chain couples TRBV19 to TRBJ1-2; no clear D gene. V was clipped by 8 bases and J by 0 bases, with 13 bases between them. The CDR3 has 14 amino acids. The germline CDR1 and CDR2 sequences are LNHDA and SQIVND (reference sequence).

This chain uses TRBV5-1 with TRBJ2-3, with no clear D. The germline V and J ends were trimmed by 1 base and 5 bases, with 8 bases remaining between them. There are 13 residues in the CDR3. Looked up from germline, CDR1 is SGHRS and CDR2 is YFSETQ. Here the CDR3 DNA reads TGCGCCAGCAGCTTGCTGATGAGAGATACGCAGTATTTT. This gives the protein CASSLLMRDTQYF.

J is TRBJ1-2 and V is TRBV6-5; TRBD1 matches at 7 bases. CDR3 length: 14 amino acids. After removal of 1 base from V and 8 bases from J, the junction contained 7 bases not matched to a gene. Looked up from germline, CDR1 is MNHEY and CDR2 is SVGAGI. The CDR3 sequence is CASSYLDRAEGYTF. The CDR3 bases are TGTGCCAGCAGTTACTTAGACAGGGCTGAAGGCTACACCTTC.

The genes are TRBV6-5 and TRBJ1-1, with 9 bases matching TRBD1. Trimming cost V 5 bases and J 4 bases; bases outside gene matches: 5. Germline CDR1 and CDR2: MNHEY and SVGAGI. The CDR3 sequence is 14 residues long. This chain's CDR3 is CASSRTGDGTEAFF. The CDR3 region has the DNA TGTGCCAGCAGTCGGACAGGGGATGGCACTGAAGCTTTCTTT.

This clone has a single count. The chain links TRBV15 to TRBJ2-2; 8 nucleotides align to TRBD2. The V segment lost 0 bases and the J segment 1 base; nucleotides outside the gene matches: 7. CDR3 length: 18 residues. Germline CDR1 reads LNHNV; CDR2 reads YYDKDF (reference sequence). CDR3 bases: TGTGCCACCAGCAGAGATCTAAGGCTAGCGGGGAACACCGGGGAGCTGTTTTTT. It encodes CATSRDLRLAGNTGELFF.

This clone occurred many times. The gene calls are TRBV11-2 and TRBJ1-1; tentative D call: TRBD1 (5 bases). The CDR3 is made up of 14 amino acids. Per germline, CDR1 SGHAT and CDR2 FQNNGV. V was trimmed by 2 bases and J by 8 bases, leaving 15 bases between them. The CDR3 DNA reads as TGTGCCAGCAGCTTAAATATTGGCCGGACAGAAGCTTTCTTT. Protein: CASSLNIGRTEAFF.

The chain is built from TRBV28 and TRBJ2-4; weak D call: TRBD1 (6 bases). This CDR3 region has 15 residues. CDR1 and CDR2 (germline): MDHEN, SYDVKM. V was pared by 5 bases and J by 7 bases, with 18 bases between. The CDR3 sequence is CASSLTGPAMNIQYF. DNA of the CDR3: TGTGCCAGCAGTCTGACAGGTCCCGCGATGAACATTCAGTACTTC.

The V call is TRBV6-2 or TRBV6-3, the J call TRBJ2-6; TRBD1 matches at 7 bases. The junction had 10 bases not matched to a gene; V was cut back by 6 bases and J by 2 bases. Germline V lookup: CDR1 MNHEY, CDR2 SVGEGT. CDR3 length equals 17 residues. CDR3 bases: TGTGCCAGCAGCCCAGACAACAGGGGACCTGGGGCCAACGTCCTGACTTTC. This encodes CASSPDNRGPGANVLTF.

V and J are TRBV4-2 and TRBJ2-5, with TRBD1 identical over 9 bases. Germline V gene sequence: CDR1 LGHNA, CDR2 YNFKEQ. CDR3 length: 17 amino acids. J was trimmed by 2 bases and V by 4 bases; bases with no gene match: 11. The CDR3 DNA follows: TGTGCCAGCAGCCTAGGGGAGGGACAGGGCCTTCAAGAGACCCAGTACTTC. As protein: CASSLGEGQGLQETQYF.

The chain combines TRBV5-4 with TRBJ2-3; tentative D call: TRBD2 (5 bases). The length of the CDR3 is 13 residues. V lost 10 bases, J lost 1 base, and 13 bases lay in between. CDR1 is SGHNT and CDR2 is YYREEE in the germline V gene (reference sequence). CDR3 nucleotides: TGTGCCGGGTGGACTGTCGGCACAGATACGCAGTATTTT. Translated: CAGWTVGTDTQYF.

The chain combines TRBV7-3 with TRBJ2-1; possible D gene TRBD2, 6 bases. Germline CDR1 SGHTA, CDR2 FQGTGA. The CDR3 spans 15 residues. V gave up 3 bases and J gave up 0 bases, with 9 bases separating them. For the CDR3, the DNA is TGTGCCAGCAGCTTTCACGGGGGCTCCTACAATGAGCAGTTCTTC. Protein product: CASSFHGGSYNEQFF.

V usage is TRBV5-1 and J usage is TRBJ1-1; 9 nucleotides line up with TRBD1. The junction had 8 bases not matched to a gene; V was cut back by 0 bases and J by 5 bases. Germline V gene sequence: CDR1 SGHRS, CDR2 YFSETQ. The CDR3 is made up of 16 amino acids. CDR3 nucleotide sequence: TGCGCCAGCAGCTTGGACGGACAGGGGCGGTATACTGAAGCTTTCTTT. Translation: CASSLDGQGRYTEAFF. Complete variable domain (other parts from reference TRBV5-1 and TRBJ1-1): KAGVTQTPRYLIKTRGQQVTLSCSPISGHRSVSWYQQTPGQGLQFLFEYFSETQRNKGNFPGRFSGRQFSNSRSEMNVSTLELGDSALYLCASSLDGQGRYTEAFFGQGTRLTVV.

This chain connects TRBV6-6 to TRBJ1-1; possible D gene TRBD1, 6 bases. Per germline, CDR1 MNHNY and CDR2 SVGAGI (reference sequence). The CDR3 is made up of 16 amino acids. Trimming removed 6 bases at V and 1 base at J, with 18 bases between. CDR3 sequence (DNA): TGTGCCAGCAGCCCGAACAGGGACCCATCGAACACTGAAGCTTTCTTT. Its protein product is CASSPNRDPSNTEAFF.

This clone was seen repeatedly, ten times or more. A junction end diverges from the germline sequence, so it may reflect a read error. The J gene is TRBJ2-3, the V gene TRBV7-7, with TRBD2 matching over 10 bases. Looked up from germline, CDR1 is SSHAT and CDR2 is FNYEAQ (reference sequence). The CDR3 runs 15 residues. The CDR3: CASSLTSGGTDTQYF. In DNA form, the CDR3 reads TGTGCTAGCAGCCTAACTAGCGGGGGCACAGATACGCAGTATTTT.

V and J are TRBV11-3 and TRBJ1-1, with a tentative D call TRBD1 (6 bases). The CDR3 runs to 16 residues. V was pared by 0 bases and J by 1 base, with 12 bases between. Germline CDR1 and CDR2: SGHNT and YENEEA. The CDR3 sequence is CASSLDGRGGNTEAFF. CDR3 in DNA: TGTGCCAGCAGCTTAGATGGCAGGGGTGGGAACACTGAAGCTTTCTTT.

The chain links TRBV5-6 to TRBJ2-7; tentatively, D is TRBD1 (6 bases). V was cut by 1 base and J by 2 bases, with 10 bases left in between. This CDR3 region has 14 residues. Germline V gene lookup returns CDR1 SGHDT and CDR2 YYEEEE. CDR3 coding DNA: TGTGCCAGCAGCTTGCAGGGACACCCCTACGAGCAGTACTTC. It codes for CASSLQGHPYEQYF.

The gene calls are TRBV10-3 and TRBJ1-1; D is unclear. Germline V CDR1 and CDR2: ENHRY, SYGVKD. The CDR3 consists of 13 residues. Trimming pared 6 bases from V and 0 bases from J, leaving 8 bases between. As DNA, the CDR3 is TGTGCCATCAGGAGGGAGCTGAACACTGAAGCTTTCTTT. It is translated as CAIRRELNTEAFF.

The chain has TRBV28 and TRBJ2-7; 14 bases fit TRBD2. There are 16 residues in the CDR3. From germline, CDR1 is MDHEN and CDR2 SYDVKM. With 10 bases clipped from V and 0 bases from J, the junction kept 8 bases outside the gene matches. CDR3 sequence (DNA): TGTGCCACTAGGACTAGCGGGAGGAGGGTCTCCTACGAGCAGTACTTC. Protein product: CATRTSGRRVSYEQYF.

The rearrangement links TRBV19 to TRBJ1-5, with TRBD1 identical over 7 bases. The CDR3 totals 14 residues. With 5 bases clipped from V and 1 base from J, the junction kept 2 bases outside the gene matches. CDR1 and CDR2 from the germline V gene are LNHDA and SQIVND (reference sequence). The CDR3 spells CASSGTASNQPQHF. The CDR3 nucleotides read TGTGCCAGTAGTGGGACAGCGAGCAATCAGCCCCAGCATTTT.

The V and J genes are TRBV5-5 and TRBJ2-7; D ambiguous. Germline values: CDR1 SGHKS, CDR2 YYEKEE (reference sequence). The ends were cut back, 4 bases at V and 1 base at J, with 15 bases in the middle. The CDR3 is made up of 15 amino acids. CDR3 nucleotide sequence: TGTGCCAGCAGCCTCTTGCCGGGTCTATCCTACGAGCAGTACTTC. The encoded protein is CASSLLPGLSYEQYF.

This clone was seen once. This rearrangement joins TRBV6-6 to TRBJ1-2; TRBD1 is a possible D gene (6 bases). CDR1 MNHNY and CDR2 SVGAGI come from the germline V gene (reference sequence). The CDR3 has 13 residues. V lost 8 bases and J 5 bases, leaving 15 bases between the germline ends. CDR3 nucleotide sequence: TGTGCCAGCCTACCTGGGGGCCCATATGGCTACACCTTC. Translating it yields CASLPGGPYGYTF.

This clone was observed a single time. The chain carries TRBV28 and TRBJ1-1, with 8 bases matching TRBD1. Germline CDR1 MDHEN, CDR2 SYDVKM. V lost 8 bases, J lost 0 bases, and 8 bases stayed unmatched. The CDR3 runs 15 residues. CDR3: CASGPRGQVNTEAFF. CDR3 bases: TGTGCCAGCGGCCCCCGGGGACAGGTGAACACTGAAGCTTTCTTT.

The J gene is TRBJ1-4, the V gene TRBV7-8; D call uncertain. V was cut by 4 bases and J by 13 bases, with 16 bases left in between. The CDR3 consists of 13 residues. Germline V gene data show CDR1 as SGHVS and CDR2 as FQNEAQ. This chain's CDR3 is CASSSGLRKRLFF. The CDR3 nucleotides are TGTGCCAGCAGCTCTGGACTCCGGAAAAGACTGTTTTTT.

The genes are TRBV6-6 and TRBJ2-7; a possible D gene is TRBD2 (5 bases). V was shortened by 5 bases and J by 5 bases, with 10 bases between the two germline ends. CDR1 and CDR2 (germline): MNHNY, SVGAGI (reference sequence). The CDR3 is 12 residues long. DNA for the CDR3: TGTGCCAGCAGTAGTAGCGCCCACGAGCAGTACTTC. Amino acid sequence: CASSSSAHEQYF.

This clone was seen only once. The CDR3 loop is CASSRSGTYEQYF. The CDR3 DNA follows: TGTGCCAGCAGCCGTAGCGGGACTTACGAGCAGTACTTC. J is TRBJ2-7 and V is TRBV7-2; 8 nucleotides match TRBD2. Losses at the gene ends were 5 bases for V and 4 bases for J; bases not matched to a gene: 4. This CDR3 region has 13 residues. Germline loops: CDR1 SGHTA, CDR2 FQGNSA.